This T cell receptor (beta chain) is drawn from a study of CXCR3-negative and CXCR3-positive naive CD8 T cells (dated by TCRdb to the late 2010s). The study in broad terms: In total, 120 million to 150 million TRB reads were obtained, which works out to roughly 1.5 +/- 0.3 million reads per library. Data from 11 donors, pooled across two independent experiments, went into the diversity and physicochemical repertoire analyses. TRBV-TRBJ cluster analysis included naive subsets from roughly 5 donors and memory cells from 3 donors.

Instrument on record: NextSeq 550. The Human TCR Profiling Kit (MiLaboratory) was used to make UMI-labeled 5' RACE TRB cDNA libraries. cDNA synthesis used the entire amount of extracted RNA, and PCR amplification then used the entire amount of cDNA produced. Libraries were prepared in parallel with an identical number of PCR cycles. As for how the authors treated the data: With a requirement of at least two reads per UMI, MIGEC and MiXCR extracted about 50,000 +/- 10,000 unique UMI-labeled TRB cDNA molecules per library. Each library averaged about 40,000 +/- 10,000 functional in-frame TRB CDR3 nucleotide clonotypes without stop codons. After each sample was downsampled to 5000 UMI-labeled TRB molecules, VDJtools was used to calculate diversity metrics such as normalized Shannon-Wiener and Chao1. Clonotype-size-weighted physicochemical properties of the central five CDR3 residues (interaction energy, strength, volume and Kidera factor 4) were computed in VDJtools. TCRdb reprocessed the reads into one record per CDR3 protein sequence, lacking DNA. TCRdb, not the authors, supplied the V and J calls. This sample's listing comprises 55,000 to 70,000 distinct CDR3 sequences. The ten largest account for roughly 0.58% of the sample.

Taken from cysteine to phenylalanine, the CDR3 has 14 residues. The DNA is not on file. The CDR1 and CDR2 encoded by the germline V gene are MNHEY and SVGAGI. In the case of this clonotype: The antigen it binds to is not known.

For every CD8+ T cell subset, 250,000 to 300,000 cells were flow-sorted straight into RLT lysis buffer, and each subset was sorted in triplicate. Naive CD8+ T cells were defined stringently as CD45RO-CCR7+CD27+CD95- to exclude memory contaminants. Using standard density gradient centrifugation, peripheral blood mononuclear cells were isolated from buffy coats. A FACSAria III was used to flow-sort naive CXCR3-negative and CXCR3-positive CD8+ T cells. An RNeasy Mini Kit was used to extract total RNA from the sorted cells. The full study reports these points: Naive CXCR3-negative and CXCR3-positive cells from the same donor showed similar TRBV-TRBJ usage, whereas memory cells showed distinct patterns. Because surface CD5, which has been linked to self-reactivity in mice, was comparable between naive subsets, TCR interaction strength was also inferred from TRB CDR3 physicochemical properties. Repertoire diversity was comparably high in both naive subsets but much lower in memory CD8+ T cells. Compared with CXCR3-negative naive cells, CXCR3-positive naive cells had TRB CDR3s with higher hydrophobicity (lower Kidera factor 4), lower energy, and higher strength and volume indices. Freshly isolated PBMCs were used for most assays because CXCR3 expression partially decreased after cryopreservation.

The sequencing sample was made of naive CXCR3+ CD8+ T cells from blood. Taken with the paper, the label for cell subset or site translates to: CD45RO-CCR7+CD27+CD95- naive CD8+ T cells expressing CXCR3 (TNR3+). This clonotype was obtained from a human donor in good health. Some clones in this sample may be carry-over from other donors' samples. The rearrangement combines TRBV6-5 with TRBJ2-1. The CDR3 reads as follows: CSSSNQAIYNEQFF.